One sample yielded the 9 T cell receptor beta chains listed below, sequenced in a study of T cell changes during pregnancy in multiple sclerosis. Clones were read by immunoSEQ multiplex PCR, and TCRdb kept only the in-frame ones, dropping some. The repertoire consists of over 45,000 clones, with 80% to 95% occurring once and the leading ten covering 2% to 2.5%. The sample in question was peripheral blood, obtained in the third trimester of pregnancy. The receptors were gathered from a female donor with multiple sclerosis, enrolled in a pregnancy study.

The chain combines TRBV30 with TRBJ2-5; 7 bases line up with TRBD2. Germline CDR1 reads GTSNPN; CDR2 reads SVGIG (reference sequence). J gave up 5 bases and V 2 bases, and 5 bases lay outside the gene matches. The CDR3 extends over 13 amino acids. The CDR3 loop reads CAWSRARGETQYF. CDR3 DNA: TGTGCCTGGAGTAGAGCGCGGGGGGAGACCCAGTACTTC. The complete variable domain, with remaining parts taken from reference TRBV30 and TRBJ2-5, reads SQTIHQWPATLVQPVGSPLSLECTVEGTSNPNLYWYRQAAGRGLQLLFYSVGIGQISSEVPQNLSASRPQDRQFILSSKKLLLSDSGFYLCAWSRARGETQYFGPGTRLLVL.

V gene TRBV2 combines with J gene TRBJ1-5; 8 bases match TRBD1. V was clipped by 8 bases and J by 4 bases; unmatched bases: 4. CDR1 is SNHLY and CDR2 is FYNNEI in the germline V gene. CDR3 length equals 13 residues. Here the CDR3 reads CASFGDRNQPQHF. In DNA form, the CDR3 reads TGTGCCAGCTTCGGGGACAGGAATCAGCCCCAGCATTTT.

J is TRBJ2-7 and V is TRBV10-3, with TRBD2 identical over 8 bases. Germline V CDR1 and CDR2: ENHRY, SYGVKD. The ends lost 6 bases at V and 4 bases at J; junction bases unmatched: 8. The CDR3 is made up of 14 amino acids. The CDR3 DNA reads as TGTGCCATCAGCCCCGGGACTAGTCTATACGAGCAGTACTTC. This encodes CAISPGTSLYEQYF.

The chain is built from TRBV7-9 and TRBJ1-2, with 7 nucleotides matching TRBD1. This CDR3 contains 13 residues. J gave up 7 bases and V 5 bases, and 7 bases lay outside the gene matches. CDR1 is SEHNR and CDR2 is FQNEAQ in the germline V gene (reference sequence). The CDR3 here is CASSGGTDSGYTF. The CDR3 nucleotides read TGTGCCAGCAGCGGAGGGACAGATAGTGGCTACACCTTC.

This clone was recorded a few times. The chain joins TRBV4-3 to TRBJ1-1, with D uncertain. The germline gives CDR1 LGHNA, CDR2 YSLEER. Trimming shortened V by 1 base and J by 4 bases, and 13 bases separated the two germline ends. The CDR3 has 15 amino acids. The CDR3 reads CASSQVTFRGTEAFF. The CDR3 bases are TGCGCCAGCAGCCAAGTGACCTTCCGAGGCACTGAAGCTTTCTTT.

The chain is built from TRBV19 and TRBJ1-1, with 8 bases fitting TRBD1. Germline V gene data show CDR1 as LNHDA and CDR2 as SQIVND (reference sequence). V gave up 4 bases and J gave up 4 bases; unmatched junction bases: 8. This CDR3 is built from 15 residues. Here the CDR3 reads CASSSRGQVGTEAFF. CDR3 nucleotides: TGTGCCAGTAGTAGCCGGGGACAGGTGGGCACTGAAGCTTTCTTT.

This clone showed up just once. The J gene is TRBJ2-7, the V gene TRBV11-1; a possible D gene is TRBD1 (6 bases). This CDR3 region has 16 residues. With 4 bases removed from V and 3 bases from J, the gap between germline ends came to 19 bases. Germline CDR1 is SGHAT and CDR2 is FQDESV (reference sequence). The CDR3 DNA sequence: TGTGCCAGCAGCTACCCCCGGGACGGCAGGGGCTACGAGCAGTACTTC. Protein product: CASSYPRDGRGYEQYF.

The gene calls are TRBV28 and TRBJ2-3, with 8 bases fitting TRBD2. The CDR3 runs 18 residues. Germline trimming cut 4 bases from V and 6 bases from J; bases unmatched to any gene: 18. Per germline, CDR1 MDHEN and CDR2 SYDVKM. The CDR3: CASSSSFSSGSHMDTQYF. The CDR3 coding sequence is TGTGCCAGCAGTTCCTCTTTTTCTAGCGGGTCGCATATGGATACGCAGTATTTT.

The V call is TRBV7-3, the J call TRBJ2-3; D gene uncertain. V was pared by 0 bases and J by 0 bases, with 7 bases between. The CDR3 is 15 amino acids. Germline CDR1 and CDR2: SGHTA and FQGTGA. The DNA of the CDR3 is TGTGCCAGCAGCTTAACTACCCTAAGCACAGATACGCAGTATTTT. This gives the protein CASSLTTLSTDTQYF.